Included here is one TCR beta chain sequence, with context. This clone's antigen is unknown. No base-level quality is on record; no much larger clone is a single base apart. The source of the sample is a study of blood T cell repertoires in COVID-19 (dated by TCRdb to 2019 to 2021). A note on the overall study: Samples from collaborators originated in the United States, Italy and Spain and spanned both the acute and convalescent phases of COVID-19. The material from the prospective study consisted of cDNA or gDNA derived from T cells, B-cell-depleted T cells, or PBMCs. Deeply sampled blood TCRbeta repertoires from subjects exposed to, actively infected with, or recovered from COVID-19 were included in the dataset. The repertoires were released in a freely available public database intended as a resource for research on the immune response to SARS-CoV-2. The samples were drawn from two sources: the first 160 participants of the ongoing ImmuneRACE study, and 1,000 to 1,500 subjects contributed by 6 global collaborators. Sample metadata almost always included a de-identified subject ID, COVID-19 status, age in years and sex. Where available, HLA class I and class II types were taken from metadata supplied by the sample provider and were not determined by assay-based typing. Broader findings and caveats from the paper: The amount of clinical and demographic metadata varied by source and participant and was provided uncurated.

Enrolling through a virtual design, the prospective study's participants ranged in age from about 18 to 89 years and lived across 24 United States geographic areas. In the prospective study, cohorts were assigned on the basis of participant-reported clinical history obtained from a screening survey and a study questionnaire. In the prospective study, whole blood, serum and a nasopharyngeal or oropharyngeal swab were collected from each participant by mobile phlebotomists. Participants in the prospective study had the option to provide additional blood draws and questionnaires over a 2-month period. Prospective study blood samples were shipped either frozen or at room temperature before DNA extraction. The immunoSEQ Assay, a bias-controlled multiplex PCR, was used to amplify TCRbeta CDR3 regions from genomic DNA. The paper's processing steps were these. The number of nucleated cells in each sample was estimated by amplification of reference gene primers within the assay. Sequence reads were collapsed and filtered to measure the absolute abundance of every unique TCRbeta CDR3 rearrangement. Productive Simpson clonality was computed per sample as the square root of Simpson's diversity index over productive rearrangements. Not all clones reach the TCRdb copy of this immuneACCESS table, which keeps in-frame sequences only. Checked studies attribute under half of the gap to unresolved V genes and leave the rest unexplained. Clone size and the V and J calls come from that table; the DNA yielded D and trimming. Across this sample there are about 150,000 clones, with roughly four fifths seen only once. The biggest ten clones account for 3% to 3.5% of the sample.

V and J are trimmed by 4 bases and 8 bases, and the gene matches miss 1 base of the junction. The germline V gene provides CDR1 MNHEY and CDR2 SVGEGT. The CDR3 holds 14 amino acids from the cysteine to the phenylalanine. Only the CDR3 DNA is retained, 42 bases long and in frame from the first base. The sequencing sample was made of PBMCs or T cells enriched from blood (not recorded which). The V gene is TRBV6-2 or TRBV6-3 and the J gene is TRBJ2-1, with 14 junctional bases fitting TRBD2. The TCR was taken from a woman aged 45 to 65 with acute COVID-19. The bases are TGTGCCAGCAGTTCGGGACTAGCGGGAGATGAGCAGTTCTTC. This yields the protein CASSSGLAGDEQFF.